What follows are 24 T cell receptor beta chains derived from one specimen sequenced in a study of blood T cell repertoires in COVID-19. Data came from immunoSEQ multiplex PCR; TCRdb stores just in-frame clones and leaves some out. The sample carries roughly 300,000 clones, 90% recorded once. Sequencing was performed on peripheral blood. Receptor source: a woman aged 25 to 39 with COVID-19, enrolled during active disease.

CDR3 sequence: CASATSGSSTDTQYF. CDR3 bases: TGTGCCAGCGCGACTAGCGGGAGTAGCACAGATACGCAGTATTTT. The chain links TRBV2 to TRBJ2-3; TRBD2 aligns across 12 bases. V trimming: 8 bases; J trimming: 0 bases; junction bases outside the gene matches: 3. CDR1 SNHLY and CDR2 FYNNEI come from the germline V gene. The CDR3 has 15 residues.

CDR3 region: CASRFGLTSGSSYEQYF. The DNA of the CDR3 is TGTGCCAGCAGGTTTGGGCTGACTAGCGGGTCGTCCTACGAGCAGTACTTC. This chain connects TRBV2 to TRBJ2-7; 10 nucleotides align to TRBD2. The CDR3 runs 17 residues. The germline V gene has CDR1 SNHLY and CDR2 FYNNEI. Germline trimming cut 6 bases from V and 1 base from J; bases unmatched to any gene: 12.

The chain has TRBV12-3 or TRBV12-4 and TRBJ1-1; D possibly corresponds to TRBD1 (5 bases). Trimming removed 8 bases from V and 0 bases from J, with 10 bases in between. The CDR3 consists of 13 residues. The CDR3 spells CASGRQMNTEAFF. The CDR3 DNA follows: TGTGCCAGCGGCAGACAGATGAACACTGAAGCTTTCTTT.

The J gene is TRBJ1-3, the V gene TRBV7-9; no definite D call. V gave up 5 bases and J gave up 0 bases, with 11 bases separating them. The CDR3 covers 15 residues. Germline CDR1 reads SEHNR; CDR2 reads FQNEAQ (reference sequence). The CDR3 DNA reads as TGTGCCAGCAGCCAGTCCGCCAGCTCTGGAAACACCATATATTTT. As protein: CASSQSASSGNTIYF.

This chain connects TRBV10-1 to TRBJ2-1; 9 nucleotides match TRBD2. In germline, CDR1 is WNHNN, CDR2 SYGVQD (reference sequence). The CDR3 is 14 amino acids. With 3 bases clipped from V and 7 bases from J, the junction kept 4 bases outside the gene matches. CDR3: CASSEGGRANEQFF. Here the CDR3 DNA reads TGCGCCAGCAGTGAAGGCGGGAGGGCTAATGAGCAGTTCTTC.

CDR3 protein: CASSLDQLTQYF. CDR3 DNA sequence: TGTGCCAGCAGCTTAGATCAATTGACCCAGTACTTC. The rearrangement uses TRBV11-2 and TRBJ2-5; D is unclear. The V end lost 0 bases, the J end lost 7 bases, and 6 bases lay between the germline ends. CDR3 length equals 12 residues. CDR1 is SGHAT, CDR2 FQNNGV, per germline. Complete variable domain (other parts from reference TRBV11-2 and TRBJ2-5): EAGVAQSPRYKIIEKRQSVAFWCNPISGHATLYWYQQILGQGPKLLIQFQNNGVVDDSQLPKDRFSAERLKGVDSTLKIQPAKLEDSAVYLCASSLDQLTQYFGPGTRLLVL.

This clone is a singleton in its sample. The chain uses TRBV7-3 and TRBJ2-1; perhaps TRBD2 as D (5 bases). CDR1 is SGHTA, CDR2 FQGTGA, per germline. The CDR3 totals 14 residues. The V gene lost 5 bases and the J gene lost 6 bases, with 14 bases spanning the gap. The CDR3 protein is CASSNSLGSNEQFF. The CDR3 coding sequence is TGTGCCAGCAGCAACTCACTAGGAAGCAATGAGCAGTTCTTC. Combining the CDR3 with reference TRBV7-3 and TRBJ2-1 gives the whole variable domain GAGVSQTPSNKVTEKGKYVELRCDPISGHTALYWYRQSLGQGPEFLIYFQGTGAADDSGLPNDRFFAVRPEGSVSTLKIQRTERGDSAVYLCASSNSLGSNEQFFGPGTRLTVL.

This sequence joins TRBV27 and TRBJ2-7; possibly TRBD2 for D (5 bases). Trimming removed 2 bases from V and 9 bases from J, with 14 bases in between. The CDR3 runs 13 residues. The germline CDR1 and CDR2 sequences are MNHEY and SMNVEV (reference sequence). The CDR3 region has the DNA TGTGCCAGCAGTTTACCCCCCGGGGTGGTGCAGTACTTC. Translating it yields CASSLPPGVVQYF.

V gene TRBV5-4 combines with J gene TRBJ2-2; D unclear. The V gene lost 2 bases and the J gene lost 2 bases, with 10 bases spanning the gap. The germline gives CDR1 SGHNT, CDR2 YYREEE (reference sequence). The CDR3 consists of 15 residues. The CDR3 nucleotides read TGTGCCAGCAGCTTTGGCCTCGCCAACACCGGGGAGCTGTTTTTT. Translation: CASSFGLANTGELFF. The full variable domain, in which reference TRBV5-4 and TRBJ2-2 provide the parts outside the CDR3, is ETGVTQSPTHLIKTRGQQVTLRCSSQSGHNTVSWYQQALGQGPQFIFQYYREEENGRGNFPPRFSGLQFPNYSSELNVNALELDDSALYLCASSFGLANTGELFFGEGSRLTVL.

J is TRBJ2-5 and V is TRBV3-1 (or the pseudogene TRBV3-2); D possibly corresponds to TRBD1 (7 bases). Looked up from germline, CDR1 is LGHDT and CDR2 is YNNKEL (reference sequence). The CDR3 totals 14 residues. The ends were cut back, 3 bases at V and 6 bases at J, with 14 bases in the middle. The CDR3 loop reads CASSHPTGRKTQYF. The CDR3, as DNA: TGTGCCAGCAGCCACCCGACAGGGAGGAAGACCCAGTACTTC.

The rearrangement joins TRBV5-1 to TRBJ1-1; 8 bases are shared with TRBD1. V lost 1 base, J lost 3 bases, and 5 bases stayed unmatched. This CDR3 spans 15 amino acids. Germline CDR1 reads SGHRS; CDR2 reads YFSETQ. The DNA for the CDR3 is TGCGCCAGCAGCTTGTATACAGGGGGTCACACTGAAGCTTTCTTT. It encodes CASSLYTGGHTEAFF. Full variable domain (outside the CDR3, taken from reference TRBV5-1 and TRBJ1-1): KAGVTQTPRYLIKTRGQQVTLSCSPISGHRSVSWYQQTPGQGLQFLFEYFSETQRNKGNFPGRFSGRQFSNSRSEMNVSTLELGDSALYLCASSLYTGGHTEAFFGQGTRLTVV.

The chain uses TRBV2 and TRBJ2-7, with TRBD1 matching 10 bases. The CDR3 spans 15 residues. V shed 8 bases and J 2 bases; nucleotides not matched to a gene: 9. Germline V gives CDR1 SNHLY, CDR2 FYNNEI. Here the CDR3 DNA reads TGTGCCAGCTGGACAGGGGGTGGGGACACCTACGAGCAGTACTTC. This encodes CASWTGGGDTYEQYF. Using reference TRBV2 and TRBJ2-7 for the parts outside the CDR3, the full variable domain is EPEVTQTPSHQVTQMGQEVILRCVPISNHLYFYWYRQILGQKVEFLVSFYNNEISEKSEIFDDQFSVERPDGSNFTLKIRSTKLEDSAMYFCASWTGGGDTYEQYFGPGTRLTVT.

This sequence joins TRBV5-4 and TRBJ1-6; no clear D. Trimming left V 2 bases short and J 3 bases short, with 6 bases between. In germline, CDR1 is SGHNT, CDR2 YYREEE (reference sequence). The CDR3 loop spans 14 amino acids. Here the CDR3 DNA reads TGTGCCAGCAGCTTTAACAGCTATAATTCACCCCTCCACTTT. It translates to CASSFNSYNSPLHF.

V is TRBV7-3 and J is TRBJ2-1; TRBD2 might be the D (6 bases). V lost 8 bases and J lost 8, with 16 bases in between. CDR3 size: 13 residues. Germline V gene data show CDR1 as SGHTA and CDR2 as FQGTGA. The DNA for the CDR3 is TGTGCCAGCTCGATGGGCGGGACTCATGAGCAGTTCTTC. Protein sequence: CASSMGGTHEQFF.

The CDR3 coding sequence is TGTGCCAGCTCACCTGGACAGGGGGCTTCTGGAAACACCATATATTTT. This encodes CASSPGQGASGNTIYF. The J gene is TRBJ1-3, the V gene TRBV18; 11 nucleotides align to TRBD1. CDR1 is KGHSH, CDR2 LQKENI, per germline. This CDR3 contains 16 residues. The ends lost 3 bases at V and 1 base at J; junction bases unmatched: 2.

This clone was recorded only once. The chain links TRBV6-5 to TRBJ2-2; no clear D gene. This CDR3 has 14 amino acids. Germline V lookup: CDR1 MNHEY, CDR2 SVGAGI. Deletions cut 7 bases from V and 4 bases from J, with 13 bases between. In nucleotides, the CDR3 is TGTGCCAGCACCGAGAATGTTGGCACCGGGGAGCTGTTTTTT. Encoded protein: CASTENVGTGELFF.

The gene calls are TRBV5-1 and TRBJ1-2; D gene uncertain. The V end was cut by 1 base, the J end by 4 bases, with 8 bases between. CDR1 and CDR2 from the germline V gene are SGHRS and YFSETQ. The CDR3 has 13 amino acids. The CDR3 here is CASSLNTGYGYTF. CDR3 DNA: TGCGCCAGCAGCTTGAATACGGGCTATGGCTACACCTTC.

This rearrangement joins TRBV5-4 to TRBJ1-2, with a possible D match to TRBD1 (5 bases). The length of the CDR3 is 14 residues. V was clipped by 1 base and J by 6 bases, with 13 bases between them. Germline CDR1 and CDR2: SGHNT and YYREEE (reference sequence). This CDR3 is CASSLKLRGDGYTF. In nucleotides, the CDR3 is TGTGCCAGCAGCTTGAAGCTCCGGGGGGATGGCTACACCTTC.

The chain links TRBV5-1 to TRBJ1-3; D remains unclear. Trimming took 0 bases from V and 8 from J, leaving 18 bases between them. Per germline, CDR1 SGHRS and CDR2 YFSETQ. This CDR3 has 16 residues. In DNA form, the CDR3 reads TGCGCCAGCAGCTTGGACCGGACGGCCGGAGGCGACACCATATATTTT. This encodes CASSLDRTAGGDTIYF.

The chain joins TRBV28 to TRBJ2-7, with 7 bases fitting TRBD1. Germline CDR1 MDHEN, CDR2 SYDVKM. The junction had 4 bases not matched to a gene; V was cut back by 5 bases and J by 3 bases. The CDR3 runs 13 residues. CDR3 in amino acids: CASSGDSLYEQYF. The CDR3 region has the DNA TGTGCCAGCAGTGGGGACAGCCTCTACGAGCAGTACTTC.

CDR3 loop: CATSRDRTGAVLTGELFF. The CDR3 nucleotides read TGTGCCACCAGCAGAGATAGGACAGGGGCTGTTTTGACCGGGGAGCTGTTTTTT. This chain links TRBV15 with TRBJ2-2; 9 bases align to TRBD1. This CDR3 comprises 18 residues. The V segment lost 0 bases and the J segment 5 bases; nucleotides outside the gene matches: 10. Looked up from germline, CDR1 is LNHNV and CDR2 is YYDKDF (reference sequence).

The rearrangement joins TRBV7-9 to TRBJ2-1, with 10 bases that match TRBD2. The germline CDR1 and CDR2 sequences are SEHNR and FQNEAQ (reference sequence). The CDR3 is 15 amino acids. V dropped 1 base and J dropped 10; count of bases not matched to a gene: 7. The DNA of the CDR3 is TGTGCCAGCAGCTTAGTTAAACTAGCGGGAAACGAGCAGTTCTTC. This translates into CASSLVKLAGNEQFF.

J is TRBJ1-1 and V is TRBV27; D gene ambiguous. The V end was cut by 4 bases, the J end by 3 bases, with 9 bases between. The CDR3 loop spans 13 amino acids. CDR1 is MNHEY and CDR2 is SMNVEV in the germline V gene (reference sequence). The CDR3 here is CASSWAVDTEAFF. DNA of the CDR3: TGTGCCAGCAGTTGGGCAGTTGACACTGAAGCTTTCTTT.

The rearrangement uses TRBV5-1 and TRBJ2-7; tentatively, D is TRBD1 (6 bases). The CDR3 runs 14 residues. In germline, CDR1 is SGHRS, CDR2 YFSETQ. V gave up 4 bases and J gave up 3 bases, with 14 bases separating them. CDR3 DNA sequence: TGCGCCAGCAGCCGGACAGACACCCTCTACGAGCAGTACTTC. It encodes CASSRTDTLYEQYF.